This T cell receptor beta chain came from a study of blood T cell repertoires in COVID-19. Across the study: Sample material is recorded as cDNA or gDNA derived from T cells, B-cell-depleted T cells, or PBMCs.

The V segment lost 5 bases and the J segment 5 bases; nucleotides outside the gene matches: 16. Per germline, CDR1 LGHDT and CDR2 YNNKEL (reference sequence). The CDR3 is 17 amino acids. Study processing details: Quantification of nucleated cells was approximated via reference gene primer amplification. Measured with immunoSEQ multiplex PCR; TCRdb has only the in-frame clones, and not every one. Clone size and V and J calls were adopted from that table, with D and trimming inferred from the DNA. The sample holds approximately 270,000 clones, 80% to 90% seen once. The sequenced sample was peripheral blood. The V and J genes are TRBV3-1 (or the pseudogene TRBV3-2) and TRBJ2-5; the match to TRBD1 covers 8 bases. The source of this sequence is a woman between 65 and 79 years old with acute or convalescent COVID-19. The CDR3 DNA reads as TGTGCCAGCAGCTTCGCCTCAACAGGGGGTGTGGGGGAGACCCAGTACTTC. The encoded protein is CASSFASTGGVGETQYF.